The next 21 T cell receptor beta chains were all read from a single sample in a study of blood T cell repertoires in COVID-19. Some clones are missing from TCRdb's copy, which holds only in-frame ones; the method was immunoSEQ multiplex PCR. The data show 240,000 or so clones, with about 85% seen just once and more than 1.5% held by the top ten. The sample taken for sequencing was peripheral blood. Every receptor here comes from a man under 40 who had recovered from COVID-19.

The chain recombines TRBV12-1 with TRBJ2-7; TRBD1, the D gene given by the table, was not confirmed from the DNA. TRBV12-1 has pseudogene status. The CDR3 spans 16 residues. The CDR3 region is CASSEGQDSSSYEQYV. The DNA for the CDR3 is TGTGCCAGCAGCGAAGGACAGGACTCTTCCTCCTACGAGCAGTACGTC.

The V and J genes are TRBV7-2 and TRBJ1-5; D possibly corresponds to TRBD1 (6 bases). The V end was cut by 6 bases, the J end by 5 bases, with 14 bases between. Germline CDR1 and CDR2: SGHTA and FQGNSA. CDR3 size: 14 residues. DNA for the CDR3: TGTGCCAGCAGGGACCAGGGGATCGATCAGCCCCAGCATTTT. It encodes CASRDQGIDQPQHF.

The CDR3 sequence: CASSRTQRTDTGELFF. CDR3 in DNA: TGTGCCAGCAGCCGGACGCAGCGGACAGACACCGGGGAGCTGTTTTTT. The chain couples TRBV27 to TRBJ2-2; possible D gene TRBD1, 6 bases. CDR3 size: 16 residues. CDR1 is MNHEY, CDR2 SMNVEV, per germline (reference sequence). The V and J ends lost 6 bases and 3 bases respectively, with 17 bases between them.

The genes are TRBV28 and TRBJ1-5, with 8 positions matching TRBD1. V shed 5 bases, J shed 6 bases, and the junction held 9 bases outside the gene matches. Germline V lookup: CDR1 MDHEN, CDR2 SYDVKM. This CDR3 is built from 15 residues. CDR3 sequence reads: CASSLRQGYGQPQHF. The DNA of the CDR3 is TGTGCCAGCAGTCTACGACAGGGGTACGGTCAGCCCCAGCATTTT.

The chain joins TRBV18 to TRBJ1-6; 9 nucleotides line up with TRBD1. V gave up 4 bases and J gave up 7 bases; unmatched junction bases: 8. CDR3 length equals 16 residues. In germline, CDR1 is KGHSH, CDR2 LQKENI. CDR3 DNA sequence: TGTGCCAGCTCACTGGGACAGGGTTTGGTAAATTCACCCCTCCACTTT. It yields the protein CASSLGQGLVNSPLHF.

This clone was found once. The chain links TRBV5-4 to TRBJ2-1, with 12 bases that match TRBD1. The CDR3 sequence is 15 residues long. Germline trimming cut 3 bases from V and 4 bases from J; bases unmatched to any gene: 2. Germline lookup yields CDR1 SGHNT and CDR2 YYREEE (reference sequence). CDR3 amino acids: CASSSGQGAYNEQFF. The CDR3 DNA is TGTGCCAGCAGCTCGGGACAGGGGGCATACAATGAGCAGTTCTTC. The full variable domain, completed using reference TRBV5-4 and TRBJ2-1, is ETGVTQSPTHLIKTRGQQVTLRCSSQSGHNTVSWYQQALGQGPQFIFQYYREEENGRGNFPPRFSGLQFPNYSSELNVNALELDDSALYLCASSSGQGAYNEQFFGPGTRLTVL.

This chain connects TRBV9 to TRBJ2-2, with 7 bases lining up with TRBD2. With V trimmed by 7 bases and J by 4 bases, 10 bases remained unmatched. Germline V gives CDR1 SGDLS, CDR2 YYNGEE. This CDR3 region has 15 residues. CDR3 sequence reads: CASRRGKGTTGELFF. In DNA form, the CDR3 reads TGTGCCAGCCGGCGGGGGAAGGGAACCACCGGGGAGCTGTTTTTT. The complete variable domain, with remaining parts taken from reference TRBV9 and TRBJ2-2, reads DSGVTQTPKHLITATGQRVTLRCSPRSGDLSVYWYQQSLDQGLQFLIQYYNGEERAKGNILERFSAQQFPDLHSELNLSSLELGDSALYFCASRRGKGTTGELFFGEGSRLTVL.

The chain has TRBV19 and TRBJ2-1; D ambiguous. Germline V gene sequence: CDR1 LNHDA, CDR2 SQIVND (reference sequence). V was pared by 1 base and J by 9 bases, with 7 bases between. This CDR3 has 12 residues. This CDR3 reads CASSIVRGEQFF. The CDR3 DNA reads as TGTGCCAGTAGTATAGTCCGCGGTGAGCAGTTCTTC.

By sample fraction, this clone is large. This rearrangement joins TRBV5-5 to TRBJ2-3; possibly TRBD1 or TRBD2 for D (6 bases each). The V end was cut by 4 bases, the J end by 4 bases, with 13 bases between. Per the germline V gene, CDR1 is SGHKS and CDR2 is YYEKEE (reference sequence). The CDR3 loop spans 14 amino acids. The CDR3, as DNA: TGTGCCAGCAGCGTGGAGGGGGTGGCAGATACGCAGTATTTT. Amino acid sequence: CASSVEGVADTQYF.

This chain connects TRBV24-1 to TRBJ1-5, with TRBD1 as a possible D gene (5 bases). V lost 9 bases to trimming and J lost 3 bases, with 14 bases between them. The CDR3 covers 14 residues. CDR1 and CDR2 from the germline V gene are KGHDR and SFDVKD. As DNA, the CDR3 is TGTGCCACCGCCGCGGCGGGGGTCAATCAGCCCCAGCATTTT. It translates to CATAAAGVNQPQHF.

The rearrangement links TRBV6-6 to TRBJ2-7; 8 nucleotides match TRBD2. The CDR3 has 12 residues. V lost 6 bases, J lost 4 bases, and 2 bases stayed unmatched. Germline V gene data show CDR1 as MNHNY and CDR2 as SVGAGI (reference sequence). CDR3 sequence: CASSRGGYEQYF. As DNA, the CDR3 is TGTGCCAGCAGCCGGGGGGGGTACGAGCAGTACTTC.

The chain employs TRBV7-9 and TRBJ2-3; TRBD1 is a possible D gene (6 bases). Trimming left V 3 bases short and J 2 bases short, with 12 bases between. Germline-derived CDR1 and CDR2 are SEHNR and FQNEAQ (reference sequence). The CDR3 has 15 amino acids. For the CDR3, the DNA is TGTGCCAGCAGCTTCCGCAGGGGAGACACAGATACGCAGTATTTT. It is translated as CASSFRRGDTDTQYF.

V and J are TRBV5-3 and TRBJ2-7; 8 bases are a match to TRBD1. TRBV5-3 is an ORF, and what it does is uncertain. CDR3 size: 12 residues. The trim removed 4 bases at V and 7 bases at J, leaving 4 bases unmatched. The CDR3 here is CARSPRGQEQYV. In DNA, the CDR3 is TGTGCCAGAAGCCCCAGGGGGCAAGAGCAGTACGTC.

This chain joins TRBV14 and TRBJ2-3; a possible D gene is TRBD2 (5 bases). This CDR3 spans 16 amino acids. Germline-derived CDR1 and CDR2 are SGHDN and FVKESK. Trimming cost V 5 bases and J 1 base, with 16 bases left between them. The DNA of the CDR3 is TGTGCCAGCAGCTCCGGGAACCATTGGGGCACAGATACGCAGTATTTT. Protein sequence: CASSSGNHWGTDTQYF.

The chain employs TRBV27 and TRBJ1-5; perhaps TRBD1 as D (5 bases). The CDR3 consists of 14 residues. The germline gives CDR1 MNHEY, CDR2 SMNVEV (reference sequence). Trimming pared 6 bases from V and 6 bases from J, leaving 15 bases between. The CDR3 protein is CASRPSGGSQPQHF. The DNA of the CDR3 is TGTGCCAGCAGGCCCTCCGGGGGTAGTCAGCCCCAGCATTTT.

This sequence joins TRBV19 and TRBJ2-2; 9 nucleotides match TRBD1. The CDR3 has 17 residues. Germline V gene sequence: CDR1 LNHDA, CDR2 SQIVND (reference sequence). V was pared by 6 bases and J by 2 bases, with 10 bases of the junction left unmatched. This CDR3 is CASSWDRDPINTGELFF. The CDR3 nucleotides read TGTGCCAGTAGCTGGGACAGGGACCCTATTAACACCGGGGAGCTGTTTTTT.

This chain connects TRBV27 to TRBJ1-2; TRBD1 aligns across 10 bases. V dropped 4 bases and J dropped 4; count of bases not matched to a gene: 12. This CDR3 has 17 residues. The V gene's germline CDR1 is MNHEY and CDR2 SMNVEV (reference sequence). The CDR3 DNA sequence: TGTGCCAGCAGTTACCTCCGGGACAGGGGATTTACCTATGGCTACACCTTC. It yields the protein CASSYLRDRGFTYGYTF.

The V and J genes are TRBV5-4 and TRBJ2-1; TRBD2 agrees at 7 bases. J lost 8 bases, V lost 3 bases, and 5 bases had no gene match. From germline, CDR1 is SGHNT and CDR2 YYREEE (reference sequence). The CDR3 covers 13 residues. CDR3 DNA: TGTGCCAGCAGCTCCGGGGGGTCCGATGAGCAGTTCTTC. Translating gives CASSSGGSDEQFF.

This clone showed up just once. The chain has TRBV6-4 and TRBJ2-2; possible D gene TRBD1, 5 bases. V lost 6 bases and J lost 5, with 10 bases in between. This CDR3 has 13 amino acids. CDR1 and CDR2 from the germline V gene are MRHNA and SNTAGT. CDR3 sequence: CASSSGRTGELFF. In DNA form, the CDR3 reads TGTGCCAGCAGCTCAGGGCGAACCGGGGAGCTGTTTTTT.

There are many counts of this clone. The chain links TRBV27 to TRBJ1-2; 7 nucleotides agree with TRBD1. The V and J ends lost 2 bases and 4 bases, in that order; junction bases with no gene match: 7. Germline CDR1 MNHEY, CDR2 SMNVEV (reference sequence). This CDR3 contains 15 residues. This CDR3 reads CASSLMGQLPYGYTF. CDR3 sequence (DNA): TGTGCCAGCAGTTTAATGGGACAGCTCCCCTATGGCTACACCTTC.

In this sample, this clone turned up many times. This sequence joins TRBV7-6 and TRBJ1-1, with D perhaps TRBD1 (5 bases). V lost 3 bases to trimming and J lost 4 bases, with 12 bases between them. CDR1 SGHVS and CDR2 FNYEAQ come from the germline V gene. The CDR3 spans 14 residues. CDR3 amino acids: CASSFTGESTEAFF. The CDR3 region has the DNA TGTGCCAGCAGCTTTACGGGGGAGAGCACTGAAGCTTTCTTT.